This T cell receptor beta chain originates from a study of cytomegalovirus exposure and HLA in healthy donors. This clone was detected only a few times. CDR1 is MNHNS and CDR2 is SASEGT in the germline V gene. The CDR3 runs 13 residues. Trimming removed 3 bases at V and 8 bases at J, with 11 bases between. This PCR relied on a set of 60 Vbeta primers and 13 Jbeta primers. TCRdb's table, derived via immunoSEQ multiplex PCR, lists solely in-frame clones and lacks some. The sample contains under 170,000 clones, less than 85% of which appear only once. Sequencing was carried out using PBMCs. The gene calls are TRBV6-1 and TRBJ2-1, with a weak D call TRBD1 (6 bases). The receptor was isolated from a man over 45 in good health and CMV-seropositive. CDR3 residues: CASSEQGQYEQFF. The CDR3 region has the DNA TGTGCCAGCAGTGAGCAGGGGCAATATGAGCAGTTCTTC.